The rows below give T cell receptor beta chains drawn from one sample of a study of cytomegalovirus exposure and HLA in healthy donors. This table comes from immunoSEQ multiplex PCR, and its TCRdb copy is limited to in-frame clones, with some not included. The data show 200,000 or so clones, with around 83% seen just once and around 6% held by the top ten. The sequenced sample consisted of PBMCs. Receptors originate from a woman in her forties or fifties in good health and CMV-seropositive. The CDR3 runs from the conserved cysteine through the conserved F or W. The D gene is left open where the match is weak. Clone size is shown for a subset of rows, as once, few, many or a class of expanded clone.

abundance	v_gene	d_gene	CDR3aa
NA	TRBV28	NA	CASTEGGRNYGYTF
few	TRBV28	NA	CASRHTGYTF
NA	TRBV6-1	NA	CASSEPGTQETQYF
NA	TRBV4-1	TRBD2	CASSPTARERSTDTQYF
NA	TRBV4-3	TRBD1	CASSQDAAGTGAGEQYF
NA	TRBV6-5	TRBD2	CASSGTSGIHNEQFF
NA	TRBV2	TRBD2	CASSVGRGGPGELFF
NA	TRBV9	NA	CASSSERGRGGSNTIYF
NA	TRBV10-3	NA	CAISNSNEQFF
NA	TRBV15	TRBD1	CATSSDRGYYEQYF
NA	TRBV10-3	TRBD2	CAISGISGMDEQFF
few	TRBV28	TRBD1	CASSSQGAIGYTF
NA	TRBV11-2	TRBD1	CASSPQGQGGNEQYF
NA	TRBV19	TRBD1	CASSGGGTGGSGANVLTF
NA	TRBV30	NA	CAWSAGGSLNEQFF
NA	TRBV18	NA	CASSPPAGDYEQYF
NA	TRBV18	TRBD1	CASSPGQAHEQYF
NA	TRBV7-8	NA	CATAAGSTYEQYF
NA	TRBV6-6	NA	CASRRDLNRDSNF
NA	TRBV5-1	TRBD2	CASSLVFSGYTSYEQYF
few	TRBV10-3	TRBD2	CAIGPWTSGGAGEQYF
NA	TRBV6-5	NA	CASSPDRLNTEAFF
NA	TRBV19	TRBD1	CASSPTGTALYEQYF
NA	TRBV28	NA	CASSLGPDNTGELFF
NA	TRBV7-9	TRBD1	CSSSIGRGLFSSEQYF
NA	TRBV6-4	TRBD2	CASSERTSDDTQYF
NA	TRBV5-1	NA	CASSYSSNSPLHF
once	TRBV7-2	TRBD1	CASSPGTGAYEQYF
NA	TRBV7-6	TRBD2	CASSREGGIQYF
NA	TRBV30	TRBD2	CASSLVGTSGYNEQFF
NA	TRBV5-4	TRBD1	CASSGPGTGGYYGYTF
NA	TRBV27	TRBD1	CASRDTGDYGYTF
NA	TRBV21-1	NA	CASSKGTLVGGYGYTF
few	TRBV19	TRBD2	CASSVRLAGGPLYEQFF
NA	TRBV5-6	TRBD1	CASSALDRDNYGYTF
NA	TRBV6-6	TRBD2	CASRRTSGGPDTQYF
few	TRBV5-1	NA	CASSLAGGAEETQYF